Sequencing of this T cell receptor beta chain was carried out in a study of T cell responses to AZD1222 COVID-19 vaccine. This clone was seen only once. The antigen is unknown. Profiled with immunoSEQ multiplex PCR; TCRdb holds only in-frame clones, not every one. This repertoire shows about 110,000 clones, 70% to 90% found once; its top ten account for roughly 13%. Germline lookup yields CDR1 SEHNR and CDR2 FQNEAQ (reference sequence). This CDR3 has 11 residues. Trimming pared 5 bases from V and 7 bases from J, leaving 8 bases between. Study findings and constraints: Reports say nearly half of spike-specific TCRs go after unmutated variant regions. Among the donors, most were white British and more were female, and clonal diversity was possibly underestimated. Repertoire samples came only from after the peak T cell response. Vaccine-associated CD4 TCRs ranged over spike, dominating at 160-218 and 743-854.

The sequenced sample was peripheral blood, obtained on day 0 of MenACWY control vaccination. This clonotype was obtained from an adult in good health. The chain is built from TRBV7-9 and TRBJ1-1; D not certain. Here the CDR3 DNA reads TGTGCCAGCAGCGAGGACGATGAAGCTTTCTTT. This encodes CASSEDDEAFF.